This TCR beta chain emerged from a study of cytomegalovirus exposure and HLA in healthy donors. At the level of the study: Previous work identified 120 million or so unique TCR beta sequences from around 200 million T cells. Genotyping of roughly 400 donors showed that 65% to 90% belonged to the Caucasian-associated ancestry cluster. Findings and limits, study-wide: In a later analysis, an Asian-associated ancestry cluster reportedly showed fewer N-insertions than the roughly 700-donor mean.

Ten or more counts support this clone. What it binds is not known. V shed 0 bases and J 1 base; nucleotides not matched to a gene: 3. In germline, CDR1 is LGHNA, CDR2 YNFKEQ. This CDR3 is 16 amino acids long. 13 Jbeta primers and 60 Vbeta primers were used for the PCR. Data came from immunoSEQ multiplex PCR; TCRdb stores just in-frame clones and leaves some out. The sample has under 150,000 clones, roughly 9.9% seen once. Input material: PBMCs. The clonotype comes from a man aged 25 to 45 in good health and CMV-seronegative. The chain couples TRBV4-2 to TRBJ2-5; 9 nucleotides agree with TRBD2. The CDR3, as DNA: TGTGCCAGCAGCCAAGAAGGTAGCGGGGGCCAAGAGACCCAGTACTTC. Translating gives CASSQEGSGGQETQYF.